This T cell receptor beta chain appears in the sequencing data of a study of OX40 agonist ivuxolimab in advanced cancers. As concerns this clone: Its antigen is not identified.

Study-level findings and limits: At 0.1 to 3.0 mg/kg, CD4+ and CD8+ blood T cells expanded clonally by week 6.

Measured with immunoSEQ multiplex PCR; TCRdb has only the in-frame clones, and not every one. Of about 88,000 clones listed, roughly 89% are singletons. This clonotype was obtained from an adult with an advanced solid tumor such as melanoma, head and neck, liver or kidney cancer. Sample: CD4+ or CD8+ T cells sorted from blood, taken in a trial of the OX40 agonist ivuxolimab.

Here the CDR3 reads CASSTGQGVGEKLFF. As DNA, the CDR3 is TGCGCCAGCAGCACCGGACAGGGCGTCGGGGAAAAACTGTTTTTT. The rearrangement joins TRBV4-1 to TRBJ1-4, with 8 bases identical to TRBD1. The CDR3 is 15 amino acids. The V gene's germline CDR1 is MGHRA and CDR2 YSYEKL. V was clipped by 5 bases and J by 8 bases; unmatched bases: 10.